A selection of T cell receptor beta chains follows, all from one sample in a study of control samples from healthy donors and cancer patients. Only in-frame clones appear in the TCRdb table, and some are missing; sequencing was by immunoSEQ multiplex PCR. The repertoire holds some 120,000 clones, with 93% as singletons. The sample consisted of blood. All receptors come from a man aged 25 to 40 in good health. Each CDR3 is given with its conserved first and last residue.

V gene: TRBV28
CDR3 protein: CASSIPGPWGQYF

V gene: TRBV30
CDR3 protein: CAWSVWSSYNEQFF

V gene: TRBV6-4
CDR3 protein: CASSATSGGFGEQFF

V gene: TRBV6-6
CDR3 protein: CASSYSANYGYTF

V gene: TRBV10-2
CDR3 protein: CASTPRTADRANEKLFF

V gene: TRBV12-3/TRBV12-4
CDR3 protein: CASSGNGNEQFF

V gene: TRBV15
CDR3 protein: CATSQWDLVDTQYF

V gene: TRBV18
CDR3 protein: CASSPQDSGTGRSGLFF

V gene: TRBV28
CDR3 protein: CASEQGANYGYTF

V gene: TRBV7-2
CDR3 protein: CASSPRGARETQYF

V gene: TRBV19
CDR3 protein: CASSISSGSSETQYF

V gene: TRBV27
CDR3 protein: CASSKPNQPQHF

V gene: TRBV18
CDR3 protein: CASSPTGGTAGELFF

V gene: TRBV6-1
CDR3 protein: CASSEFPGTRGYNEQFF

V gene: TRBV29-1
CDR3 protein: CSFSHTEAFF

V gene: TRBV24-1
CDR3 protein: CATSDSDRELGYTF

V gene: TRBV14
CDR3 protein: CASSQETDNSPLHF

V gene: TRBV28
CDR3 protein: CASSSLRATDRELYGYTF

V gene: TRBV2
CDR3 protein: CASSEILGGEVYEQYF

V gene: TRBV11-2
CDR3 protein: CASSPPGRGDGEQFF

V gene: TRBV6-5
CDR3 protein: CASAPGGGYNEQFF

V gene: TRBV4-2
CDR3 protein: CASSQGAVNTGELFF

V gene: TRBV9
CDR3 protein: CASSVGGQGLDNEKLFF

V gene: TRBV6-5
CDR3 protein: CASSSQQETQYF

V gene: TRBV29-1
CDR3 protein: CSVVIRAGNTIYF

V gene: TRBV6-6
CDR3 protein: CASSSIDTSKNIQYF

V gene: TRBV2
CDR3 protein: CASSPPEGNGYTF

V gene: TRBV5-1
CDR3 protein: CASSPPGGRIYNEQFF

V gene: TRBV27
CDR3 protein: CASARASGGYTQYF

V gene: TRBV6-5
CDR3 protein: CASQFRGLSNEKLFF

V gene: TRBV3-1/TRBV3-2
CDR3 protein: CASSQRGKTGNTEAFF

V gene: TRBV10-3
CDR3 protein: CAISESGVRDQPQHF

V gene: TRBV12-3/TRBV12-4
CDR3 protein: CASRPTVTGGYTF

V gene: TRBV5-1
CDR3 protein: CASHLGSGANVLTF